The 23 T cell receptor beta chains below were found in one sample sequenced in a study of control samples from healthy donors and cancer patients. Produced via immunoSEQ multiplex PCR; TCRdb's table is partial and in-frame only. Here the sample spans hundreds of thousands of clones, more than 80% being singletons. Sequencing was done on a sample of PBMCs. The receptors shown here come from a man aged 40-50 years with head and neck cancer.

This chain uses TRBV28 with TRBJ2-3; TRBD2 is a possible D gene (6 bases). V was cut by 1 base and J by 4 bases, with 12 bases left in between. The CDR3 covers 15 residues. Germline lookup yields CDR1 MDHEN and CDR2 SYDVKM. The CDR3 spells CASSLSAGRPDTQYF. As DNA, the CDR3 is TGTGCCAGCAGTTTATCTGCGGGGCGCCCAGATACGCAGTATTTT.

The rearrangement links TRBV7-9 to TRBJ2-7; D may be TRBD2 (5 bases). This CDR3 is built from 13 residues. CDR1 and CDR2 (germline): SEHNR, FQNEAQ (reference sequence). Trimming cost V 1 base and J 4 bases, with 8 bases left between them. The CDR3 reads CASSLGPGYEQYF. For the CDR3, the DNA is TGTGCCAGCAGCTTAGGACCGGGGTACGAGCAGTACTTC.

The J gene is TRBJ1-2, the V gene TRBV28; weak D call: TRBD1 (5 bases). V lost 5 bases to trimming and J lost 3 bases, with 13 bases between them. CDR3 length equals 14 residues. Germline values: CDR1 MDHEN, CDR2 SYDVKM. CDR3 DNA sequence: TGTGCCAGCAGTCCACAACCGGGGGACTATGGCTACACCTTC. It encodes CASSPQPGDYGYTF.

V and J are TRBV7-2 and TRBJ1-1; D not certain. CDR3 size: 12 residues. Germline CDR1 SGHTA, CDR2 FQGNSA. V gave up 1 base and J gave up 4 bases, with 4 bases separating them. CDR3 region: CASSLGFTEAFF. For the CDR3, the DNA is TGTGCCAGCAGCTTAGGTTTCACTGAAGCTTTCTTT.

The rearrangement uses TRBV29-1 and TRBJ2-1, with D possibly matching TRBD2 (5 bases). The CDR3 extends over 12 amino acids. The V gene's germline CDR1 is SQVTM and CDR2 ANQGSEA. Trimming stripped 4 bases from V and 7 bases from J, with 11 bases between. The CDR3 DNA follows: TGCAGCGTTGTACTAGGCACGAATGAGCAGTTCTTC. It yields the protein CSVVLGTNEQFF.

V gene TRBV5-4 combines with J gene TRBJ1-1, with a weak D call TRBD1 (6 bases). In germline, CDR1 is SGHNT, CDR2 YYREEE (reference sequence). The V end lost 0 bases, the J end lost 5 bases, and 11 bases lay between the germline ends. The CDR3 covers 14 residues. CDR3 in DNA: TGTGCCAGCAGCTTGGGCGGGCAGGGGACTGAAGCTTTCTTT. Its protein product is CASSLGGQGTEAFF.

This chain uses TRBV12-3 or TRBV12-4 with TRBJ1-1, with D maybe TRBD1 (6 bases). The CDR3 consists of 12 residues. V was trimmed by 1 base and J by 7 bases, leaving 7 bases between them. CDR3 residues: CASSLETGEAFF. The CDR3 coding sequence is TGTGCCAGCAGTTTAGAGACAGGTGAAGCTTTCTTT.

The chain uses TRBV5-6 and TRBJ1-5, with D perhaps matching TRBD1 (6 bases). The CDR3 spans 14 residues. V lost 0 bases to trimming and J lost 5 bases, with 9 bases between them. From germline, CDR1 is SGHDT and CDR2 YYEEEE. In nucleotides, the CDR3 is TGTGCCAGCAGCTTGGCCGGGGGGCATCAGCCCCAGCATTTT. Amino acid sequence: CASSLAGGHQPQHF. Full variable domain (rest looked up from reference TRBV5-6 and TRBJ1-5): DAGVTQSPTHLIKTRGQQVTLRCSPKSGHDTVSWYQQALGQGPQFIFQYYEEEERQRGNFPDRFSGHQFPNYSSELNVNALLLGDSALYLCASSLAGGHQPQHFGDGTRLSIL.

The table lists this clone with a few counts. One end of the junction fails to match germline, which may point to a read error. The V and J genes are TRBV5-5 and TRBJ2-7; D gene unclear. Germline V CDR1 and CDR2: SGHKS, YYEKEE (reference sequence). The CDR3 length is 14 residues. CDR3 sequence (DNA): TGTGCCAGCAGTTTGGACCCCGCTCCCTACGAGCAGTACTTC. Its protein is CASSLDPAPYEQYF.

The genes are TRBV28 and TRBJ2-7; tentatively, D is TRBD2 (7 bases). CDR3 length: 14 amino acids. V lost 2 bases and J 7 bases, leaving 15 bases between the germline ends. Germline V CDR1 and CDR2: MDHEN, SYDVKM. In DNA form, the CDR3 reads TGTGCCAGCAGTTTAGCGGGGGCAGTGGGGGAGCAGTACTTC. Amino acid sequence: CASSLAGAVGEQYF.

In its sample, this clone was seen once. V and J are TRBV9 and TRBJ1-3; TRBD1 might be the D (6 bases). Looked up from germline, CDR1 is SGDLS and CDR2 is YYNGEE. This CDR3 spans 18 amino acids. V was trimmed by 4 bases and J by 0 bases, leaving 20 bases between them. As DNA, the CDR3 is TGTGCCAGCAGCATTTCAGGGGCTAAAGTTTTCTCTGGAAACACCATATATTTT. It yields the protein CASSISGAKVFSGNTIYF.

CDR3 DNA: TGTGCCAGCAGCATGCCAGGAAGCTACGAGCAGTACTTC. Translating gives CASSMPGSYEQYF. V gene TRBV28 combines with J gene TRBJ2-7, with unresolved D. CDR1 and CDR2 from the germline V gene are MDHEN and SYDVKM. This CDR3 comprises 13 residues. V gave up 6 bases and J gave up 3 bases, with 12 bases separating them.

This chain links TRBV7-3 with TRBJ1-2; TRBD1 matches 8 bases. The ends lost 4 bases at V and 4 bases at J; junction bases unmatched: 5. Germline values: CDR1 SGHTA, CDR2 FQGTGA. The CDR3 spans 14 residues. CDR3 sequence (DNA): TGTGCCAGCAGCTCCGGACAGGGCAGCTATGGCTACACCTTC. Residues: CASSSGQGSYGYTF.

The J gene is TRBJ1-5, the V gene TRBV19, with TRBD1 matching 8 bases. The CDR3 runs to 16 residues. V lost 5 bases to trimming and J lost 0 bases; unmatched junction nucleotides: 6. CDR1 LNHDA and CDR2 SQIVND come from the germline V gene (reference sequence). For the CDR3, the DNA is TGTGCCAGTAGTGGGACAGGCGGGAATAGCAATCAGCCCCAGCATTTT. It encodes CASSGTGGNSNQPQHF.

The chain joins TRBV29-1 to TRBJ2-7, with D perhaps assigned TRBD1 or TRBD2 (5 bases each). Germline values: CDR1 SQVTM, CDR2 ANQGSEA. Trimming took off 3 bases at V and 2 bases at J, with 14 bases between the two ends. The CDR3 sequence is 14 residues long. The CDR3 DNA reads as TGCAGCGTTGAGGGTCCGGGACGGGCCTACGAGCAGTACTTC. Protein: CSVEGPGRAYEQYF.

CDR3 sequence (DNA): TGCGCCAGCAGTGAGTCGACGCAGGACAGGAGCCTCACAGATACGCAGTATTTT. It is translated as CASSESTQDRSLTDTQYF. The chain carries TRBV10-1 and TRBJ2-3; 7 bases are a match to TRBD1. Trimming took 0 bases from V and 2 from J; bases not matched to a gene: 11. The CDR3 length is 18 residues. Germline CDR1 is WNHNN and CDR2 is SYGVQD (reference sequence).

The J gene is TRBJ2-3, the V gene TRBV7-2; no reliable D call. V dropped 4 bases and J dropped 4 bases, with 9 bases sitting between them. The CDR3 has 13 residues. From germline, CDR1 is SGHTA and CDR2 FQGNSA. CDR3 amino acids: CASSSYKADTQYF. DNA of the CDR3: TGTGCCAGCAGCTCGTATAAGGCAGATACGCAGTATTTT. Supplemented by reference TRBV7-2 and TRBJ2-3, the full variable domain reads GAGVSQSPSNKVTEKGKDVELRCDPISGHTALYWYRQSLGQGLEFLIYFQGNSAPDKSGLPSDRFSAERTGGSVSTLTIQRTQQEDSAVYLCASSSYKADTQYFGPGTRLTVL.

The chain joins TRBV4-3 to TRBJ1-6, with D hard to call. There are 14 residues in the CDR3. Germline V CDR1 and CDR2: LGHNA, YSLEER. The V and J ends lost 1 base and 4 bases respectively, with 5 bases between them. The CDR3 loop reads CASSQATYNSPLHF. Written as DNA, the CDR3 is TGCGCCAGCAGCCAAGCTACGTATAATTCACCCCTCCACTTT.

This clone was observed a handful of times. This chain connects TRBV25-1 to TRBJ1-2; D is perhaps TRBD1 (5 bases). The CDR3 is made up of 14 amino acids. V lost 3 bases and J lost 4, with 12 bases in between. CDR1 is MGHDK and CDR2 is SYGVNS in the germline V gene. As DNA, the CDR3 is TGTGCCAGCAGTGAGTCAGGGAACATCTATGGCTACACCTTC. Amino acids: CASSESGNIYGYTF.

This clone has a single count. The V gene is TRBV15, the J gene TRBJ1-1; possibly TRBD1 for D (6 bases). Per the germline V gene, CDR1 is LNHNV and CDR2 is YYDKDF (reference sequence). The V end was cut by 2 bases, the J end by 2 bases, with 9 bases between. This CDR3 contains 14 residues. CDR3 sequence reads: CATSRPGVNTEAFF. CDR3 DNA sequence: TGTGCCACCAGCAGACCAGGGGTAAACACTGAAGCTTTCTTT. Using reference TRBV15 and TRBJ1-1 for the parts outside the CDR3, the full variable domain is DAMVIQNPRYQVTQFGKPVTLSCSQTLNHNVMYWYQQKSSQAPKLLFHYYDKDFNNEADTPDNFQSRRPNTSFCFLDIRSPGLGDTAMYLCATSRPGVNTEAFFGQGTRLTVV.

CDR3 region: CASSLYPGPGQPQHF. In DNA, the CDR3 is TGTGCCAGCAGTTTATACCCTGGGCCCGGCCAGCCCCAGCATTTT. The genes are TRBV27 and TRBJ1-5; D ambiguous. Germline CDR1 and CDR2: MNHEY and SMNVEV (reference sequence). Trimming removed 1 base from V and 7 bases from J, with 14 bases in between. The CDR3 covers 15 residues.

In nucleotides, the CDR3 is TGTGCCAGCAGCTTGGGGCACATTCAGTACTTC. Protein: CASSLGHIQYF. J is TRBJ2-4 and V is TRBV5-6; no definite D call. Germline CDR1 reads SGHDT; CDR2 reads YYEEEE. This CDR3 spans 11 amino acids. The germline V and J ends were trimmed by 0 bases and 8 bases, with 3 bases remaining between them.

This rearrangement joins TRBV7-9 to TRBJ1-1, with a tentative D call TRBD1 (5 bases). This CDR3 is 13 amino acids long. V lost 6 bases to trimming and J lost 1 base, with 9 bases between them. The germline CDR1 and CDR2 sequences are SEHNR and FQNEAQ (reference sequence). The chain's CDR3 is CASSVTGNTEAFF. CDR3 sequence (DNA): TGTGCCAGCAGTGTCACAGGGAACACTGAAGCTTTCTTT.